This entry lists 22 T cell receptor beta chains sequenced from one sample in a study of blood T cell repertoires in COVID-19. TCRdb's table, derived via immunoSEQ multiplex PCR, lists solely in-frame clones and lacks some. The data show 270,000 or so clones, about 80% seen once. The sequencing sample was made of peripheral blood. The origin of the receptors is a woman aged 45-59 years who had recovered from COVID-19.

The chain joins TRBV23-1 to TRBJ2-7; no reliable D call. TRBV23-1 is an ORF for which the function is uncertain. V lost 3 bases and J 4 bases, leaving 25 bases between the germline ends. There are 18 residues in the CDR3. For the CDR3, the DNA is TGCGCCAGCAGTCACCGAGGTGTGAACAATCGAATTGTTTACGAGCAGTACTTC. Its translation is CASSHRGVNNRIVYEQYF.

The DNA for the CDR3 is TGTGCCAGCAGGGACCTCCGGGAGGAAAAACTGTTTTTT. Translating it yields CASRDLREEKLFF. This chain links TRBV27 with TRBJ1-4; D not resolved. The germline V gene encodes CDR1 MNHEY and CDR2 SMNVEV (reference sequence). The V end was cut by 6 bases, the J end by 8 bases, with 13 bases between. There are 13 residues in the CDR3.

This clone was found a few times. The genes are TRBV5-1 and TRBJ2-1; 8 bases fit TRBD2. The CDR3 has 15 amino acids. Trimming at V came to 0 bases and at J to 5 bases, leaving 4 bases not matched to a gene. Germline V gene data show CDR1 as SGHRS and CDR2 as YFSETQ. The CDR3 DNA reads as TGCGCCAGCAGCTTGGTGGCGGGAGGTAACAATGAGCAGTTCTTC. Protein: CASSLVAGGNNEQFF. Variable domain in full (rest from reference TRBV5-1 and TRBJ2-1): KAGVTQTPRYLIKTRGQQVTLSCSPISGHRSVSWYQQTPGQGLQFLFEYFSETQRNKGNFPGRFSGRQFSNSRSEMNVSTLELGDSALYLCASSLVAGGNNEQFFGPGTRLTVL.

The rearrangement links TRBV18 to TRBJ1-2; the D is unclear. The CDR3 has 13 residues. V lost 4 bases to trimming and J lost 1 base, with 7 bases between them. Germline CDR1 reads KGHSH; CDR2 reads LQKENI. For the CDR3, the DNA is TGTGCCAGCTCACGCGAGGGTAACTATGGCTACACCTTC. It translates to CASSREGNYGYTF.

This rearrangement joins TRBV2 to TRBJ1-5, with TRBD1 matching over 8 bases. Germline-derived CDR1 and CDR2 are SNHLY and FYNNEI. V lost 1 base and J lost 6; bases outside the gene matches: 5. The CDR3 extends over 15 amino acids. The CDR3 DNA is TGTGCCAGCAGTGAAGGGCCAGGGGGCGGTCAGCCCCAGCATTTT. It codes for CASSEGPGGGQPQHF. Variable domain in full (rest from reference TRBV2 and TRBJ1-5): EPEVTQTPSHQVTQMGQEVILRCVPISNHLYFYWYRQILGQKVEFLVSFYNNEISEKSEIFDDQFSVERPDGSNFTLKIRSTKLEDSAMYFCASSEGPGGGQPQHFGDGTRLSIL.

This clone was detected a few times. The V and J genes are TRBV6-2 or TRBV6-3 and TRBJ2-1; D gene uncertain. This CDR3 is 13 amino acids long. V lost 6 bases, J lost 2 bases, and 8 bases lay in between. The V gene's germline CDR1 is MNHEY and CDR2 SVGEGT. The CDR3 DNA follows: TGTGCCAGCAGCTCCCTACCCTACAATGAGCAGTTCTTC. It yields the protein CASSSLPYNEQFF.

The rearrangement uses TRBV7-2 and TRBJ2-1; 9 nucleotides agree with TRBD1. This CDR3 is 15 amino acids long. V lost 4 bases, J lost 3 bases, and 4 bases stayed unmatched. The germline V gene has CDR1 SGHTA and CDR2 FQGNSA. The chain's CDR3 is CASSSGQGFYNEQFF. The CDR3 region has the DNA TGTGCCAGCAGCTCGGGACAGGGTTTCTACAATGAGCAGTTCTTC.

The CDR3 loop is CASSLPGGGYEQYF. CDR3 DNA sequence: TGTGCCAGCTCCTTACCAGGGGGCGGGTACGAGCAGTACTTC. V and J are TRBV19 and TRBJ2-7; TRBD1 agrees at 8 bases. The CDR3 is 14 residues long. CDR1 is LNHDA and CDR2 is SQIVND in the germline V gene (reference sequence). With V trimmed by 9 bases and J by 4 bases, 11 bases remained unmatched.

V is TRBV5-1 and J is TRBJ1-5, with D possibly being TRBD1 (6 bases). Per germline, CDR1 SGHRS and CDR2 YFSETQ. The V end was cut by 3 bases, the J end by 6 bases, with 13 bases between. This CDR3 has 14 residues. The CDR3 DNA reads TGCGCCAGCAGCTCGGGGGGCGCGGGTCAGCCCCAGCATTTT. Its translation is CASSSGGAGQPQHF.

The rearrangement links TRBV7-9 to TRBJ1-1; D ambiguous. Deletions cut 5 bases from V and 1 base from J, with 8 bases between. CDR1 is SEHNR, CDR2 FQNEAQ, per germline (reference sequence). The CDR3 length is 13 residues. In DNA form, the CDR3 reads TGTGCCAGCAGCGTTTCAGAGAACACTGAAGCTTTCTTT. Translation gives CASSVSENTEAFF.

This clone was observed once. The chain combines TRBV7-6 with TRBJ2-2, with 8 bases fitting TRBD1. Germline V CDR1 and CDR2: SGHVS, FNYEAQ. The CDR3 sequence is 16 residues long. V lost 5 bases and J lost 4; bases outside the gene matches: 9. The CDR3 region is CASSEQGGLGTGELFF. CDR3 nucleotide sequence: TGTGCCAGCAGCGAACAGGGGGGATTGGGCACCGGGGAGCTGTTTTTT.

The table lists this clone with many counts. V is TRBV7-9 and J is TRBJ2-6; 7 nucleotides match TRBD2. This CDR3 is built from 19 residues. V was pared by 3 bases and J by 4 bases, with 15 bases of the junction left unmatched. The V gene's germline CDR1 is SEHNR and CDR2 FQNEAQ (reference sequence). This chain's CDR3 is CASSFGLSGETSGANVLTF. For the CDR3, the DNA is TGTGCCAGCAGCTTTGGGCTGTCGGGAGAGACTAGCGGGGCCAACGTCCTGACTTTC.

CDR3: CASSQEASGRARQFF. The CDR3 region has the DNA TGTGCCAGCAGCCAAGAGGCGAGCGGGAGAGCAAGGCAGTTCTTC. The chain uses TRBV4-2 and TRBJ2-1, with 8 bases fitting TRBD2. V gave up 0 bases and J gave up 12 bases; unmatched junction bases: 10. The CDR3 length is 15 residues. Per germline, CDR1 LGHNA and CDR2 YNFKEQ.

This chain uses TRBV9 with TRBJ2-7; TRBD2 matches 9 bases. Germline CDR1 is SGDLS and CDR2 is YYNGEE. V lost 0 bases and J lost 5; bases outside the gene matches: 12. This CDR3 has 17 residues. The CDR3 loop is CASSVASDAGGPHEQYF. In DNA, the CDR3 is TGTGCCAGCAGCGTAGCTAGTGATGCGGGGGGGCCCCACGAGCAGTACTTC.

The chain carries TRBV5-5 and TRBJ1-1; maybe TRBD1 (5 bases). CDR3 length: 14 amino acids. Germline V gene lookup returns CDR1 SGHKS and CDR2 YYEKEE (reference sequence). Trimming took off 0 bases at V and 7 bases at J, with 13 bases between the two ends. The CDR3 sequence: CASSLEGRQGEAFF. The DNA of the CDR3 is TGTGCCAGCAGCTTGGAGGGGCGGCAGGGTGAAGCTTTCTTT.

The chain carries TRBV7-8 and TRBJ2-3; TRBD1 might be the D (6 bases). With 7 bases removed from V and 1 base from J, the gap between germline ends came to 15 bases. The CDR3 runs to 15 residues. Germline V gives CDR1 SGHVS, CDR2 FQNEAQ. This chain's CDR3 is CASTSKDRRTDTQYF. The CDR3 DNA follows: TGTGCCAGCACATCGAAGGACAGACGCACAGATACGCAGTATTTT.

The chain has TRBV5-5 and TRBJ1-5; D unclear. Germline assignment: CDR1 SGHKS and CDR2 YYEKEE (reference sequence). CDR3 size: 14 residues. V was pared by 0 bases and J by 6 bases, with 10 bases between. CDR3 residues: CASSLEQRGQPQHF. CDR3 nucleotide sequence: TGTGCCAGCAGCTTGGAGCAGCGGGGTCAGCCCCAGCATTTT.

This clone was found a few times. The chain couples TRBV24-1 to TRBJ1-1; D call uncertain. In germline, CDR1 is KGHDR, CDR2 SFDVKD. There are 13 residues in the CDR3. Trimming pared 2 bases from V and 5 bases from J, leaving 8 bases between. In DNA form, the CDR3 reads TGTGCCACCAGTGATTGGCAGGCGACTGAAGCTTTCTTT. Protein product: CATSDWQATEAFF.

The chain is built from TRBV12-3 or TRBV12-4 and TRBJ2-1, with D perhaps TRBD1 (6 bases). The V gene lost 3 bases and the J gene lost 7 bases, with 10 bases spanning the gap. The CDR3 spans 13 residues. CDR3 protein: CASSFTGSNEQFF. CDR3 sequence (DNA): TGTGCCAGCAGTTTTACAGGGTCAAATGAGCAGTTCTTC.

The V call is TRBV3-1 (or the pseudogene TRBV3-2), the J call TRBJ1-5; D may be TRBD1 (5 bases). Germline V CDR1 and CDR2: LGHDT, YNNKEL (reference sequence). This CDR3 is 15 amino acids long. The V end was cut by 3 bases, the J end by 5 bases, with 14 bases between. The CDR3 DNA reads TGTGCCAGCAGCCATGACAGCCCGGGAGATCAGCCCCAGCATTTT. This translates into CASSHDSPGDQPQHF.

This clone was detected once. This sequence joins TRBV7-2 and TRBJ2-2, with D possibly matching TRBD2 (6 bases). The V end lost 5 bases, the J end lost 6 bases, and 7 bases lay between the germline ends. The CDR3 loop spans 12 amino acids. Germline assignment: CDR1 SGHTA and CDR2 FQGNSA. The CDR3 sequence: CASSPGAGELFF. The DNA for the CDR3 is TGTGCCAGCAGCCCGGGGGCCGGGGAGCTGTTTTTT.

The chain links TRBV5-5 to TRBJ1-6; 7 bases match TRBD1. This CDR3 has 15 residues. The germline V gene has CDR1 SGHKS and CDR2 YYEKEE (reference sequence). V was clipped by 4 bases and J by 7 bases; unmatched bases: 8. The CDR3 is CASSPNRGYNSPLHF. CDR3 DNA sequence: TGTGCCAGCAGCCCCAACAGGGGATACAATTCACCCCTCCACTTT.